These 7 T cell receptor beta chains originate from one sample sequenced in a study of early T cells in non-severe SARS-CoV-2 infection. One entry per CDR3 protein, called by TCRdb with MiXCR from the 5' RACE reads. Of some 40,000 distinct CDR3 sequences listed, over 9% are singletons. Sequencing was carried out using whole blood. These receptors were obtained from an adult who was a healthcare worker with PCR-confirmed SARS-CoV-2 infection or an uninfected control (not recorded which).

This chain connects TRBV19 to TRBJ2-7; D is perhaps TRBD1 (5 bases). Germline lookup yields CDR1 LNHDA and CDR2 SQIVND (reference sequence). Trimming stripped 7 bases from V and 2 bases from J, with 12 bases between. CDR3 length equals 13 residues. CDR3 bases: TGTGCCAGTAAAGGGGCAGGCCCCTACGAGCAGTACTTC. This sequence encodes CASKGAGPYEQYF.

There are many counts of this clonotype. The J gene is TRBJ2-1, the V gene TRBV29-1; tentative D call: TRBD2 (6 bases). Germline CDR1 is SQVTM and CDR2 is ANQGSEA. The ends were cut back, 4 bases at V and 14 bases at J, with 12 bases in the middle. The CDR3 has 10 amino acids. CDR3 sequence (DNA): TGCAGCGTTGGGGTGCCGGGAGAGTTCTTC. Its protein product is CSVGVPGEFF.

This clonotype was recorded at least ten times. The rearrangement joins TRBV6-2 or TRBV6-3 to TRBJ2-4; 12 positions match TRBD2. Trimming cost V 5 bases and J 8 bases; bases outside gene matches: 4. There are 14 residues in the CDR3. Looked up from germline, CDR1 is MNHEY and CDR2 is SVGEGT. The CDR3: CASSLLAGGYIQYF. As DNA, the CDR3 is TGTGCCAGCAGTCTGCTAGCGGGAGGGTACATTCAGTACTTC.

The CDR3 coding sequence is TGTGCCAGCGGTACCTACAATGAGCAGTTCTTC. This sequence encodes CASGTYNEQFF. This chain links TRBV12-3 or TRBV12-4 with TRBJ2-1; D gene unclear. CDR3 length equals 11 residues. V lost 8 bases to trimming and J lost 2 bases, with 4 bases between them.

There are a few counts of this clonotype. For the CDR3, the DNA is TGTGCCAGCAGTGAACTACAGGGCTACGAGCAGTACTTC. Translated, it gives CASSELQGYEQYF. The rearrangement links TRBV25-1 to TRBJ2-7; a weak D match, TRBD1 (6 bases). The CDR3 runs 13 residues. V lost 2 bases to trimming and J lost 3 bases, with 8 bases between them. CDR1 is MGHDK, CDR2 SYGVNS, per germline.

The sample holds a few counts of this clonotype. V is TRBV6-2 or TRBV6-3 and J is TRBJ1-1; D not resolved. The V gene's germline CDR1 is MNHEY and CDR2 SVGEGT. The V end lost 5 bases, the J end lost 1 base, and 11 bases lay between the germline ends. The CDR3 sequence is 14 residues long. The CDR3, as DNA: TGTGCCAGCAGTCCCGCCGGTTGGAACACTGAAGCTTTCTTT. This encodes CASSPAGWNTEAFF.

This clonotype has a handful of counts. The J gene is TRBJ2-1, the V gene TRBV5-5, with 12 bases that match TRBD1. The CDR3 has 19 residues. Trimming took 4 bases from V and 0 from J; bases not matched to a gene: 11. The germline V gene encodes CDR1 SGHKS and CDR2 YYEKEE (reference sequence). For the CDR3, the DNA is TGTGCCAGCAGCAAAGCCGGGACAGGGGGCGGCTACTCCTACAATGAGCAGTTCTTC. This sequence encodes CASSKAGTGGGYSYNEQFF.